A single sample gave rise to the 14 T cell receptor beta chains below, sequenced in a study of T cells in Graves' hyperthyroidism and ophthalmopathy. Authors of the study amplified TCR beta CDR3 regions from RNA transcripts. With the HTBI primer set, the TCR CDR3 went through a first round of RT-PCR. MiXCR was run by TCRdb on the multiplex PCR reads, yielding one entry per CDR3 protein. The data show 380,000 or so distinct CDR3 sequences, about 19% seen once. The sequencing input was blood. The receptor set was obtained from a woman aged 18-29 years with Graves' hyperthyroidism.

This clonotype has ten or more counts. The chain uses TRBV20-1 and TRBJ2-7; no clear D. CDR1 is DFQATT, CDR2 SNEGSKA, per germline (reference sequence). The CDR3 runs to 12 residues. V was clipped by 3 bases and J by 10 bases, with 16 bases between them. CDR3 DNA sequence: TGCAGTGCTAGGCAGGTTAGGGCAAGCCAGTACTTC. The encoded protein is CSARQVRASQYF.

This clonotype was recorded many times. The chain combines TRBV2 with TRBJ1-1; D unresolved. The CDR3 is 12 residues long. In germline, CDR1 is SNHLY, CDR2 FYNNEI. V lost 4 bases, J lost 7 bases, and 10 bases lay in between. CDR3 protein: CASSGGAGEAFF. The CDR3 coding sequence is TGTGCCAGCAGTGGGGGTGCGGGTGAAGCTTTCTTT.

This clonotype has a count of ten or more. The rearrangement links TRBV5-5 to TRBJ2-2, with D uncertain. The CDR3 loop spans 16 amino acids. Between the trimmed V and J ends, which lost 2 bases and 0 bases, there was a span of 11 bases. Per germline, CDR1 SGHKS and CDR2 YYEKEE (reference sequence). The CDR3 DNA follows: TGTGCCAGCAGCTTTGATATCGGAACGAACACCGGGGAGCTGTTTTTT. It translates to CASSFDIGTNTGELFF.

V is TRBV12-3 or TRBV12-4 and J is TRBJ2-7; D is perhaps TRBD1 (5 bases). This CDR3 region has 15 residues. Trimming shortened V by 7 bases and J by 0 bases, and 16 bases separated the two germline ends. Here the CDR3 reads CASTLRQRSSYEQYF. CDR3 sequence (DNA): TGTGCCAGCACCCTCCGACAGAGGAGCTCCTACGAGCAGTACTTC.

This clonotype has a count of ten or more. The CDR3 DNA sequence: TGCGCCAGCAGCCAAGGGGAGACATCGGGAAACACCATATATTTT. Amino acids: CASSQGETSGNTIYF. The rearrangement uses TRBV4-1 and TRBJ1-3; D is ambiguous. The CDR3 is 15 amino acids. The V end was cut by 1 base, the J end by 4 bases, with 11 bases between. The germline CDR1 and CDR2 sequences are MGHRA and YSYEKL.

Comments on this clonotype: Given a much more abundant clone one base away, this may be a read error. The chain links TRBV6-1 to TRBJ2-5; D uncertain. The CDR3 covers 13 residues. Germline CDR1 MNHNS, CDR2 SASEGT. The CDR3 DNA reads TGTGCCGGCAGTGATCCGGGTCGTGAGACCCAGTACTTC. Protein sequence: CAGSDPGRETQYF.

This clonotype was found many times. The chain carries TRBV6-5 and TRBJ2-7; 7 bases agree with TRBD1. From germline, CDR1 is MNHEY and CDR2 SVGAGI. The CDR3 totals 15 residues. V lost 0 bases, J lost 2 bases, and 4 bases stayed unmatched. The CDR3 reads CASSYSDRVAYEQYF. The CDR3 bases are TGTGCCAGCAGTTACTCTGACAGGGTGGCCTACGAGCAGTACTTC.

This clonotype was seen at least ten times. The chain couples TRBV15 to TRBJ2-5; 7 bases agree with TRBD1. V was clipped by 0 bases and J by 5 bases; unmatched bases: 3. The CDR3 contains 14 residues. CDR1 and CDR2 (germline): LNHNV, YYDKDF (reference sequence). The CDR3 is CATSRDSRGETQYF. CDR3 nucleotides: TGTGCCACCAGCAGAGATAGCAGGGGGGAGACCCAGTACTTC.

This clonotype was seen at least ten times. The rearrangement uses TRBV30 and TRBJ1-2; a possible D gene is TRBD1 (5 bases). Between the trimmed V and J ends, which lost 1 base and 3 bases, there was a span of 21 bases. The CDR3 runs 17 residues. Germline assignment: CDR1 GTSNPN and CDR2 SVGIG (reference sequence). In nucleotides, the CDR3 is TGTGCCTGGAGTGGATCAAGGGGACCTCCCTGGGACTATGGCTACACCTTC. This translates into CAWSGSRGPPWDYGYTF. Looking up the rest from reference TRBV30 and TRBJ1-2 gives the full variable domain: SQTIHQWPATLVQPVGSPLSLECTVEGTSNPNLYWYRQAAGRGLQLLFYSVGIGQISSEVPQNLSASRPQDRQFILSSKKLLLSDSGFYLCAWSGSRGPPWDYGYTFGSGTRLTVV.

This clonotype occurred many times. The rearrangement uses TRBV3-1 and TRBJ2-7; possible D gene TRBD2, 5 bases. The V and J ends lost 2 bases and 2 bases respectively, with 10 bases between them. CDR1 and CDR2 (germline): LGHDT, YNNKEL (reference sequence). The CDR3 runs 14 residues. The CDR3 DNA follows: TGTGCCAGCAGCCAAAACGTAGCGCCCTACGAGCAGTACTTC. Translation gives CASSQNVAPYEQYF.

In its sample, this clonotype was seen many times. The gene calls are TRBV5-1 and TRBJ2-2; D not certain. Looked up from germline, CDR1 is SGHRS and CDR2 is YFSETQ. The ends were cut back, 3 bases at V and 4 bases at J, with 7 bases in the middle. CDR3 size: 13 residues. CDR3: CASSSGRTGELFF. In DNA, the CDR3 is TGCGCCAGCAGCTCGGGTCGCACCGGGGAGCTGTTTTTT.

This clonotype was counted only a few times. This chain joins TRBV5-1 and TRBJ1-1; tentatively, D is TRBD1 (5 bases). This CDR3 region has 16 residues. V was shortened by 3 bases and J by 8 bases, with 23 bases between the two germline ends. Germline V gene sequence: CDR1 SGHRS, CDR2 YFSETQ. CDR3: CASSYGGPGGPQEAFF. The CDR3 DNA reads TGCGCCAGCAGCTATGGTGGGCCGGGGGGACCCCAGGAAGCTTTCTTT.

This clonotype was seen repeatedly, ten times or more. The chain combines TRBV5-6 with TRBJ2-7; D is possibly TRBD1 (6 bases). The germline CDR1 and CDR2 sequences are SGHDT and YYEEEE. The CDR3 has 14 residues. The germline V and J ends were trimmed by 2 bases and 2 bases, with 11 bases remaining between them. The CDR3 DNA reads TGTGCCAGCAGCTTTCAGGGGCCCACCTACGAGCAGTACTTC. This encodes CASSFQGPTYEQYF.

This clonotype was detected many times. V usage is TRBV20-1 and J usage is TRBJ1-1; 8 bases are a match to TRBD1. Germline V lookup: CDR1 DFQATT, CDR2 SNEGSKA (reference sequence). CDR3 size: 14 residues. V gave up 3 bases and J gave up 1 base; unmatched junction bases: 4. CDR3 nucleotide sequence: TGCAGTGCTAGGCCGGGACAGGCGAACACTGAAGCTTTCTTT. Its protein product is CSARPGQANTEAFF.